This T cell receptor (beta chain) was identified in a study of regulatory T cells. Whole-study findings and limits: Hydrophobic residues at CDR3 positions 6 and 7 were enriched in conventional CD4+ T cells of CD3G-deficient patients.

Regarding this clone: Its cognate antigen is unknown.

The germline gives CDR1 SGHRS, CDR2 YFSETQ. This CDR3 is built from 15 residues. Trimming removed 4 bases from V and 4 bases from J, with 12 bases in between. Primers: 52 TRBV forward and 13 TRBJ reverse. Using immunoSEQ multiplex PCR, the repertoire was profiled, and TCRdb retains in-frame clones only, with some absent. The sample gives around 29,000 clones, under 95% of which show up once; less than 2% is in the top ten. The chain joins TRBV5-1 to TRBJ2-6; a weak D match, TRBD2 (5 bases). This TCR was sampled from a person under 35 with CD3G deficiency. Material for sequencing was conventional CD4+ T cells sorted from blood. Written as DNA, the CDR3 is TGCGCCAGCAGCCCCGTAGGGAGCGGGGCCAACGTCCTGACTTTC. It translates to CASSPVGSGANVLTF.